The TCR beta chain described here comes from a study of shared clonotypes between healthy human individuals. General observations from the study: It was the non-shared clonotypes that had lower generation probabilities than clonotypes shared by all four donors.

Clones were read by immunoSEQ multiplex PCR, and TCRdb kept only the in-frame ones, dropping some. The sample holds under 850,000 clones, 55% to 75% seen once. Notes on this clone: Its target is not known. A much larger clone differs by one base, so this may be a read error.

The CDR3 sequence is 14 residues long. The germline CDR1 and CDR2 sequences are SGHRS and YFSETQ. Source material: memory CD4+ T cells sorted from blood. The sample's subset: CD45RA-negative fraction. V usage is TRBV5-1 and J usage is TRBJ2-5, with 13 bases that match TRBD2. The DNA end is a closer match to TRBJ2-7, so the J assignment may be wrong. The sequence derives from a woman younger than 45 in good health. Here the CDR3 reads CASSSGTSGIEQYF. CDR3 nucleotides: TGCGCCAGCAGCTCCGGGACTAGCGGGATCGAGCAGTACTTC.